This entry lists 5 T cell receptor beta chains sequenced from one sample in a study of spatial heterogeneity in lung cancer (dated by TCRdb to about 2019). The library was obtained by 5' RACE. For sequencing, a NextSeq 500 was employed. TCRdb reanalyzed the raw reads on its own, using fastp at Q25 for trimming and MiXCR for clone calling, and kept in-frame beta chains. One record per CDR3 amino acid sequence lists the most common genes and DNA. Present in this sample are roughly 39,000 distinct CDR3 sequences, roughly 5.2% of which were seen just once. Around a tenth of the sample comes from the top ten. In light of the paper, this sample's time point label describes: sample taken at primary tumor resection. Without any cell sorting, TCR sequencing was performed on whole RNA extracted either from tumor and nontumor lung tissue or from cryopreserved PBMC samples. The source material was PBMCs, sampled at surgery. These TCRs come from a male donor with early-stage non-small cell lung cancer.

The rearrangement joins TRBV7-9 to TRBJ2-2; D not resolved. V gave up 0 bases and J gave up 0 bases, with 5 bases separating them. The CDR3 length is 15 residues. From germline, CDR1 is SEHNR and CDR2 FQNEAQ (reference sequence). CDR3 in amino acids: CASSLAGSNTGELFF. CDR3 nucleotides: TGTGCCAGCAGCTTAGCTGGATCGAACACCGGGGAGCTGTTTTTT.

This clonotype was detected only a few times. The J gene is TRBJ1-5, the V gene TRBV4-1; D is ambiguous. The CDR3 is 15 amino acids. Germline assignment: CDR1 MGHRA and CDR2 YSYEKL. V gave up 3 bases and J gave up 3 bases, with 12 bases separating them. CDR3 bases: TGCGCCAGCAGCCACTACAGCGAGAACAATCAGCCCCAGCATTTT. Amino acid sequence: CASSHYSENNQPQHF.

This clonotype appeared many times. The chain is built from TRBV5-6 and TRBJ1-1, with D possibly TRBD1 on 5 matching bases. The V and J ends lost 4 bases and 4 bases respectively, with 8 bases between them. Germline V lookup: CDR1 SGHDT, CDR2 YYEEEE. This CDR3 is 12 amino acids long. The CDR3 bases are TGTGCCAGCAGCCCCGGGGGCACTGAAGCTTTCTTT. Protein: CASSPGGTEAFF.

This clonotype occurred many times. The CDR3 here is CASSHGQGETEAFF. CDR3 DNA: TGTGCCAGCAGCCATGGGCAGGGAGAAACTGAAGCTTTCTTT. This rearrangement joins TRBV7-9 to TRBJ1-1; D is possibly TRBD1 (5 bases). Germline V CDR1 and CDR2: SEHNR, FQNEAQ (reference sequence). V was cut by 5 bases and J by 5 bases, with 15 bases left in between. The CDR3 covers 14 residues.

There are many counts of this clonotype. This rearrangement joins TRBV7-9 to TRBJ1-2, with a weak D call TRBD1 (6 bases). The CDR3 runs 13 residues. CDR1 is SEHNR, CDR2 FQNEAQ, per germline (reference sequence). Trimming took off 1 base at V and 4 bases at J, with 7 bases between the two ends. CDR3 bases: TGTGCCAGCAGCTTAGGGACAGTCTATGGCTACACCTTC. This codes for CASSLGTVYGYTF.